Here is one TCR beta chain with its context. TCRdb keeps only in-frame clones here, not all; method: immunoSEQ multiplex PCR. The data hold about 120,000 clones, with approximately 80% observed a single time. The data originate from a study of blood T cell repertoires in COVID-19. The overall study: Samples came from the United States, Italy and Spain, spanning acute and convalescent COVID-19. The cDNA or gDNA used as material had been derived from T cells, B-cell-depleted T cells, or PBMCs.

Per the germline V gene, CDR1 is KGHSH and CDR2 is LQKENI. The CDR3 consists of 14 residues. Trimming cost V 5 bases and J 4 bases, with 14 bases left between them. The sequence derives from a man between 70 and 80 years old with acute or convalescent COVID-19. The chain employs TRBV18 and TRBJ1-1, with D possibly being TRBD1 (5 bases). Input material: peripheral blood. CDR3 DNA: TGTGCCAGCTCATCTCAGGGAGGTGGCACTGAAGCTTTCTTT. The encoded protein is CASSSQGGGTEAFF.